This T cell receptor (beta chain) stems from a study of cytomegalovirus exposure and HLA in healthy donors. General study results and limits: Altogether, some 170 TCR beta chains were recorded as cytomegalovirus-associated. It was reported that TCR beta sequences correctly inferred the HLA-A and HLA-B alleles for most subjects. In a later analysis, TCR beta V- and J-gene trimming was associated with a missense DCLRE1C variant.

PCR used 60 Vbeta primers and 13 Jbeta primers. Some clones are missing from TCRdb's copy, which holds only in-frame ones; the method was immunoSEQ multiplex PCR. The sample shows more than 110,000 clones, approximately 80% of them seen only once. This clone has more than one count but fewer than ten. Its antigen is unknown. Per germline, CDR1 SGHNT and CDR2 YYREEE (reference sequence). The J segment lost 6 bases and the V segment lost 4 bases, leaving 8 bases of the junction unmatched. The CDR3 length is 14 residues. The sequence was obtained from a man aged 35 to 55 in good health and CMV-seropositive. Sequencing input: PBMCs. This chain joins TRBV5-4 and TRBJ2-7; 9 bases are shared with TRBD2. The DNA of the CDR3 is TGTGCCAGCAGCCGCGGGGGGGGGCCTGTCGAGCAGTACTTC. Translation: CASSRGGGPVEQYF.